This T cell receptor beta chain was found in a study of OX40 agonist ivuxolimab in advanced cancers. Overall study: The study enrolled dose-escalation patients with hepatocellular carcinoma, melanoma, renal cell or head and neck cancer. The study, taken as a whole, reports: No determination was made of the antigen specificity of the expanded peripheral T cells.

CDR3 length equals 14 residues. The germline gives CDR1 SGHTA, CDR2 FQGNSA. V was shortened by 2 bases and J by 4 bases, with 10 bases between the two germline ends. On this clone: The target antigen is unknown.

Repertoires were generated with immunoSEQ multiplex PCR, while TCRdb's copy carries only in-frame clones and drops some. Found here are approximately 58,000 clones, approximately 81% of them singletons; the top ten hold 2.5% to 3.5%. This clonotype originated in an adult with an advanced solid tumor such as melanoma, head and neck, liver or kidney cancer. The sequenced sample was CD4+ or CD8+ T cells sorted from blood, obtained in a trial of the OX40 agonist ivuxolimab. The J gene is TRBJ2-3, the V gene TRBV7-2; D gene uncertain. The CDR3 loop reads CASSLSSVADTQYF. The CDR3 DNA reads as TGTGCCAGCAGCTTAAGCTCGGTGGCAGATACGCAGTATTTT.